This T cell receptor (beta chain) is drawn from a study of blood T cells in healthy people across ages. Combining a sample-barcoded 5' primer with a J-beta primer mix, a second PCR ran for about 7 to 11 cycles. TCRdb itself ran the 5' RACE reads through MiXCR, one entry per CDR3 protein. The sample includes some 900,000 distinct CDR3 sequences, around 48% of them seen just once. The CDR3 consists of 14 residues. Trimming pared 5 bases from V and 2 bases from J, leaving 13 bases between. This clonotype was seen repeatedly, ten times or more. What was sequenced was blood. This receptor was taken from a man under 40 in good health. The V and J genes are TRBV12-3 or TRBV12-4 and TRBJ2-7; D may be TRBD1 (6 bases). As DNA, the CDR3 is TGTGCCAGCAGTATACAGGGTACTACCTACGAGCAGTACTTC. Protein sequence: CASSIQGTTYEQYF.